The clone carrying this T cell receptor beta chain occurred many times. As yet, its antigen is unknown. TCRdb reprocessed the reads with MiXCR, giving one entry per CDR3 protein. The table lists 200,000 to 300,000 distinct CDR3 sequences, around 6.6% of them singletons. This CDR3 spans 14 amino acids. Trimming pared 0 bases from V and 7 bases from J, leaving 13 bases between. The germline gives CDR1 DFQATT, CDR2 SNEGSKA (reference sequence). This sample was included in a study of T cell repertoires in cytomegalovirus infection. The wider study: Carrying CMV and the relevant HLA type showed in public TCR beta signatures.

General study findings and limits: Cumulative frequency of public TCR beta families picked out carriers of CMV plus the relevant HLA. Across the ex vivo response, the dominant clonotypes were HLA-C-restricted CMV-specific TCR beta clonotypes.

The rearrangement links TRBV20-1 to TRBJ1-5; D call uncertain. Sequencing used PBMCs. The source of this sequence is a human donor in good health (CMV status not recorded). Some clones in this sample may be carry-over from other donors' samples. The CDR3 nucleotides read TGCAGTGCTAGAGATGGGAGGCCCCACCAGCCCCAGCATTTT. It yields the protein CSARDGRPHQPQHF.